The 4 T cell receptor beta chains below come from one sample, sequenced in a study of OX40 agonist ivuxolimab in advanced cancers. The table came from immunoSEQ multiplex PCR; TCRdb's copy has only in-frame clones and leaves some out. The table lists just under 55,000 clones, approximately 80% of them singletons. Here the sequenced sample was CD4+ or CD8+ T cells sorted from blood, taken in a trial of the OX40 agonist ivuxolimab. The receptors were sampled from an adult with an advanced solid tumor such as melanoma, head and neck, liver or kidney cancer.

The chain has TRBV7-2 and TRBJ2-5, with D possibly being TRBD1 or TRBD2 (5 bases each). Deletions cut 3 bases from V and 5 bases from J, with 10 bases between. CDR1 is SGHTA, CDR2 FQGNSA, per germline. The CDR3 is 13 amino acids. The DNA of the CDR3 is TGTGCCAGCAGCTTCTCCTGGGGGGAGACCCAGTACTTC. Residues: CASSFSWGETQYF.

This chain uses TRBV5-1 with TRBJ2-1, with TRBD2 identical over 14 bases. The CDR3 covers 18 residues. CDR1 is SGHRS and CDR2 is YFSETQ in the germline V gene. J was trimmed by 1 base and V by 6 bases; bases with no gene match: 9. In DNA, the CDR3 is TGCGCCAGCACACGACTAGCGGGAGGGCCGGGGTCCTACAATGAGCAGTTCTTC. This sequence encodes CASTRLAGGPGSYNEQFF.

The CDR3 here is CASSLEARFYGYTF. The CDR3 nucleotides are TGTGCCAGCAGCTTAGAGGCCCGTTTCTATGGCTACACCTTC. This rearrangement joins TRBV11-2 to TRBJ1-2; D gene unclear. V was clipped by 0 bases and J by 4 bases, with 9 bases between them. The CDR3 loop spans 14 amino acids. CDR1 and CDR2 (germline): SGHAT, FQNNGV.

The chain is built from TRBV19 and TRBJ2-3; 13 bases are shared with TRBD2. The trim removed 5 bases at V and 7 bases at J, leaving 6 bases unmatched. CDR3 size: 15 residues. Germline V gene lookup returns CDR1 LNHDA and CDR2 SQIVND (reference sequence). The CDR3 region has the DNA TGTGCCAGTAGTCAAGGGACTAGCGGGAAGAATACGCAGTATTTT. It yields the protein CASSQGTSGKNTQYF.